The clone carrying this TCR beta chain was counted only a few times. As yet, its antigen is unknown. Germline CDR1 and CDR2: SGHTA and FQGNSA. V shed 8 bases and J shed 3 bases, with 8 bases lying between them. This CDR3 has 11 residues. The sample comes from a study of beta chain features in type 1 diabetes. Points from the study as a whole: Naive, central memory and Treg TCRB repertoires seemed to resemble each other more closely in patients than they did in healthy donors. Across all four CD4+ subsets, people with type 1 diabetes showed modestly shorter TCRB CDR3s.

Every isolated RNA sample was fully reverse transcribed, so sequencing captured expressed TCRB transcripts. Data came from immunoSEQ multiplex PCR; TCRdb stores just in-frame clones and leaves some out. The data hold some 44,000 clones, with approximately 53% observed a single time. CD4+ cells of the naive, central memory, regulatory and stem cell-like memory types were sorted via CD45RO/CCR7/CD25/CD127/CD95/CD27. This clonotype originated in a woman younger than 45 in good health. V is TRBV7-2 and J is TRBJ2-7; D gene uncertain. Sequenced input: stem cell memory CD4+ T cells from blood. CDR3: CASRAHYEQYF. CDR3 nucleotides: TGTGCCAGCCGAGCCCACTACGAGCAGTACTTC.